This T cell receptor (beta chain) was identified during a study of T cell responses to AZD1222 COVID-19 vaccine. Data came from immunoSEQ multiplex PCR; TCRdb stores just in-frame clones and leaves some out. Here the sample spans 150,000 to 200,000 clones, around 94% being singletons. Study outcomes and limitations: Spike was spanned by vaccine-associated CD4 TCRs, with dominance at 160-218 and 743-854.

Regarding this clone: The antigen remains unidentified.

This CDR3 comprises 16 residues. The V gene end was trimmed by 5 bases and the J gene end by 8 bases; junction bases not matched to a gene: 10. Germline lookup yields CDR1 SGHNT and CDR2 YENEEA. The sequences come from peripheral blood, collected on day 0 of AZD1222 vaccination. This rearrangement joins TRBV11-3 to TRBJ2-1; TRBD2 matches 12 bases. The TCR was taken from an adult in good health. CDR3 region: CASSDHTSGRLDEQFF. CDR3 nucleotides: TGTGCCAGCAGCGACCACACTAGCGGGAGGTTGGATGAGCAGTTCTTC.